This record covers a single T cell receptor (beta chain). This entry is derived from a study of blood T cell repertoires in COVID-19. The CDR3 totals 15 residues. The V and J ends lost 2 bases and 6 bases respectively, with 15 bases between them. The germline CDR1 and CDR2 sequences are MNHEY and SVGAGI. Clones were sequenced by immunoSEQ multiplex PCR, and TCRdb holds only the in-frame ones, with some missing. The table includes 90,000 to 130,000 clones, over 60% detected once. The specimen sequenced was peripheral blood. The source of this sequence is a woman older than 75 with active or convalescent COVID-19. The V gene is TRBV6-5, the J gene TRBJ2-3; the D gene is possibly TRBD1 (5 bases). The CDR3 is CASSYRGIAEDTQYF. CDR3 bases: TGTGCCAGCAGTTACAGGGGCATTGCGGAGGATACGCAGTATTTT.